The 13 T cell receptor beta chains below were found in one sample sequenced in a study of naive and memory T cell subsets. Both TRBC1 and TRBC2 were covered by a beta constant-region primer of two equimolar oligonucleotides. TCRdb passed the UMI-ligation and nested PCR reads through MiXCR, listing each CDR3 protein once. The sample consists of some 87,000 distinct CDR3 sequences, about 7% of them appearing once. The sequencing input was central memory CD4+ T cells from blood. The receptors stem from a human donor in good health.

This clonotype was recorded at least ten times. V gene TRBV2 combines with J gene TRBJ1-5, with 9 bases aligning to TRBD1. Per the germline V gene, CDR1 is SNHLY and CDR2 is FYNNEI. CDR3 length: 13 amino acids. Unmatched junction bases numbered 6, after V lost 10 bases and J lost 5 bases. The CDR3 here is CANSRTGDQPQHF. The CDR3 DNA is TGTGCCAATTCCCGGACAGGGGATCAGCCCCAGCATTTT.

This clonotype was recorded at least ten times. The chain uses TRBV19 and TRBJ2-5; TRBD2 agrees at 8 bases. The CDR3 has 15 amino acids. With V trimmed by 4 bases and J by 5 bases, 9 bases remained unmatched. Germline V lookup: CDR1 LNHDA, CDR2 SQIVND (reference sequence). CDR3 coding DNA: TGTGCCAGTAGTACAAGCGGGGGAGCGTTTGAGACCCAGTACTTC. Protein sequence: CASSTSGGAFETQYF.

At least ten counts were recorded for this clonotype. The rearrangement uses TRBV2 and TRBJ2-3, with D perhaps given as TRBD1 or TRBD2 (6 bases each). This CDR3 comprises 16 residues. With 6 bases removed from V and 1 base from J, the gap between germline ends came to 17 bases. CDR1 and CDR2 (germline): SNHLY, FYNNEI. The CDR3 DNA is TGTGCCAGCAGCGTACCTAAGGGGGGAGGCACAGATACGCAGTATTTT. It is translated as CASSVPKGGGTDTQYF.

This clonotype has a count of ten or more. The rearrangement uses TRBV20-1 and TRBJ1-1; D might be TRBD1 (6 bases). The germline V gene encodes CDR1 DFQATT and CDR2 SNEGSKA (reference sequence). The V and J ends lost 5 bases and 6 bases respectively, with 16 bases between them. The CDR3 is made up of 13 amino acids. The chain's CDR3 is CSARSDRSAEAFF. As DNA, the CDR3 is TGCAGTGCTCGCTCTGACAGGAGCGCTGAAGCTTTCTTT.

This clonotype has only a few counts. J is TRBJ1-1 and V is TRBV3-1; D is undetermined. Germline CDR1 and CDR2: LGHDT and YNNKEL (reference sequence). The length of the CDR3 is 13 residues. Trimming cost V 2 bases and J 2 bases, with 6 bases left between them. For the CDR3, the DNA is TGTGCCAGCAGCCAACTGGTAAACACTGAAGCTTTCTTT. Translating it yields CASSQLVNTEAFF.

There are many counts of this clonotype. This rearrangement joins TRBV7-2 to TRBJ2-5; 9 bases line up with TRBD1. The CDR3 length is 15 residues. The germline CDR1 and CDR2 sequences are SGHTA and FQGNSA. Trimming cost V 2 bases and J 5 bases; bases outside gene matches: 6. The CDR3 sequence: CASSLSGTGRETQYF. The CDR3 coding sequence is TGTGCCAGCAGCTTAAGCGGGACAGGGCGGGAGACCCAGTACTTC.

The chain uses TRBV20-1 and TRBJ2-1; D gene uncertain. Germline assignment: CDR1 DFQATT and CDR2 SNEGSKA (reference sequence). CDR3 length: 13 amino acids. The DNA for the CDR3 is TGCAGCCTCAGTGGCCGCTCCTACAATGAGCAGTTCTTC. Protein product: CSLSGRSYNEQFF.

This clonotype was counted between two and nine times. The chain carries TRBV7-3 and TRBJ2-1, with D uncertain. Per germline, CDR1 SGHTA and CDR2 FQGTGA. V was pared by 5 bases and J by 7 bases, with 18 bases between. The CDR3 runs 15 residues. DNA of the CDR3: TGTGCCAGCAGCCCAAATCGGGCCTCCGGGAATGAGCAGTTCTTC. Its translation is CASSPNRASGNEQFF.

This clonotype has just a few counts. The chain uses TRBV10-3 and TRBJ1-1; 7 bases agree with TRBD1. Germline values: CDR1 ENHRY, CDR2 SYGVKD. This CDR3 spans 13 amino acids. J lost 9 bases, V lost 6 bases, and 10 bases had no gene match. CDR3 in DNA: TGTGCCATCAGCCCCCAGACAGGGAGCCAAGCTTTCTTT. Protein: CAISPQTGSQAFF.

The table lists this clonotype with many counts. J is TRBJ1-2 and V is TRBV7-2; D may be TRBD1 (5 bases). CDR1 and CDR2 (germline): SGHTA, FQGNSA. The germline V and J ends were trimmed by 5 bases and 6 bases, with 13 bases remaining between them. The CDR3 consists of 13 residues. The CDR3 coding sequence is TGTGCCAGCAGCCCCTACCTGACAGATGGCTACACCTTC. This encodes CASSPYLTDGYTF.

Many counts were recorded for this clonotype. The V gene is TRBV7-9, the J gene TRBJ1-4, with unresolved D. The germline gives CDR1 SEHNR, CDR2 FQNEAQ (reference sequence). The CDR3 length is 14 residues. The germline V and J ends were trimmed by 5 bases and 1 base, with 8 bases remaining between them. The CDR3 DNA reads as TGTGCCAGCAGCCAAGGGAGAACTAATGAAAAACTGTTTTTT. Translation: CASSQGRTNEKLFF. Full variable domain (outside the CDR3, taken from reference TRBV7-9 and TRBJ1-4): DTGVSQNPRHKITKRGQNVTFRCDPISEHNRLYWYRQTLGQGPEFLTYFQNEAQLEKSRLLSDRFSAERPKGSFSTLEIQRTEQGDSAMYLCASSQGRTNEKLFFGSGTQLSVL.

This clonotype was detected ten times or more. The chain has TRBV11-3 and TRBJ2-1; perhaps TRBD1 as D (6 bases). The ends were cut back, 5 bases at V and 5 bases at J, with 10 bases in the middle. The CDR3 covers 13 residues. Germline CDR1 reads SGHNT; CDR2 reads YENEEA. CDR3 in amino acids: CASSPGAHNEQFF. The CDR3 DNA reads TGTGCCAGCAGCCCAGGGGCCCACAATGAGCAGTTCTTC.

The sample holds a few counts of this clonotype. The gene calls are TRBV12-3 or TRBV12-4 and TRBJ1-2, with 7 positions matching TRBD1. The CDR3 has 15 residues. The V and J ends lost 6 bases and 3 bases, in that order; junction bases with no gene match: 10. The CDR3 bases are TGTGCCAGCAGACGCCTCTACAGGGGAGACTATGGCTACACCTTC. Translation gives CASRRLYRGDYGYTF.